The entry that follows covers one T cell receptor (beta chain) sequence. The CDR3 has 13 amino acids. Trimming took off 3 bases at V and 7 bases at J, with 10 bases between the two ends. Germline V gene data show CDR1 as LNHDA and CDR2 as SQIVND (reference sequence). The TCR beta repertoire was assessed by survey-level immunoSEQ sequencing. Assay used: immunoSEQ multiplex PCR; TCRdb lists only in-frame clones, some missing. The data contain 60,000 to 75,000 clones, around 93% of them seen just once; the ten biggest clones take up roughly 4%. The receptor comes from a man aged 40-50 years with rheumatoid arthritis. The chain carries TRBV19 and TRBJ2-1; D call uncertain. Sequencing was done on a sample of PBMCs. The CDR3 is CASSISVWNEQFF. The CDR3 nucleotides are TGTGCCAGTAGTATTTCCGTCTGGAATGAGCAGTTCTTC.